Listed here is a single T cell receptor beta chain. It has no known antigen specificity. Sequencing was carried out with a NextSeq 550. The Human TCR Profiling Kit (MiLaboratory) was used to prepare UMI-labeled 5' RACE TRB cDNA libraries. cDNA synthesis used the entire amount of extracted RNA, and PCR amplification then used the entire amount of cDNA produced. Libraries were prepared in parallel with an identical number of PCR cycles. The original methods were these. With a requirement of at least two reads per UMI, MIGEC and MiXCR extracted about 50,000 +/- 10,000 unique UMI-labeled TRB cDNA molecules per library. Each library averaged 40,000 +/- 10,000 functional in-frame TRB CDR3 nucleotide clonotypes without stop codons. After downsampling to 5000 UMI-labeled TRB molecules per sample, diversity metrics such as normalized Shannon-Wiener and Chao1 were calculated in VDJtools. For the central five CDR3 residues, VDJtools calculated physicochemical properties weighted by clonotype size, namely interaction energy, strength, volume and Kidera factor 4. TCRdb reprocessed the reads and provides one entry for every CDR3 protein sequence; no DNA is given. These V and J calls are TCRdb output, not the study's own analysis. This sample's records show some 50,000 distinct CDR3 sequences. Around 0.6% of the sample comes from the top ten.

This record belongs to a study of CXCR3-negative and CXCR3-positive naive CD8 T cells (dated by TCRdb to between 2018 and 2021). With respect to the entire study: In total, about 130 million TRB reads were obtained, or roughly 1.5 +/- 0.3 million reads per library. The TRBV-TRBJ cluster analysis covered naive subsets from 5 or 6 donors and memory cells from 3 donors. Data from 11 donors, pooled across two independent experiments, went into the diversity and physicochemical repertoire analyses.

Each CD8+ T cell subset was flow-sorted in triplicate, with roughly 330,000 cells per subset placed directly into RLT lysis buffer. To keep memory contaminants out, a stringent definition of naive CD8+ T cells was applied: CD45RO-CCR7+CD27+CD95-. Peripheral blood mononuclear cells were isolated from buffy coats using standard density gradient centrifugation. A FACSAria III was used to flow-sort naive CD8+ T cells into CXCR3-negative and CXCR3-positive populations. Total RNA was extracted from sorted cells with an RNeasy Mini Kit. Broader findings and caveats from the paper: Freshly isolated PBMCs were used for most assays because CXCR3 expression partially decreased after cryopreservation. Naive CXCR3-negative and CXCR3-positive cells from the same donor showed similar TRBV-TRBJ usage, whereas memory cells showed distinct patterns. TRB CDR3s from CXCR3-positive naive cells showed higher hydrophobicity (lower Kidera factor 4), lower energy, and higher strength and volume indices than CXCR3-negative naive cells. Both naive subsets had comparably high repertoire diversity, while memory CD8+ T cells had much lower repertoire diversity. Because surface CD5, which has been linked to self-reactivity in mice, was comparable between naive subsets, TCR interaction strength was also inferred from TRB CDR3 physicochemical properties.

Via the germline V gene, CDR1 is SGHTA and CDR2 FQGTGA. CDR3 length: 13 amino acids, cysteine to phenylalanine. The DNA is not on file. This clonotype was obtained from a human donor in good health. Some clones in this sample may be carry-over from other donors' samples. Source material: naive CXCR3+ CD8+ T cells from blood. The sample's cell subset or site label is to be understood as: CD45RO-CCR7+CD27+CD95- naive CD8+ T cells expressing CXCR3 (TNR3+). The chain joins TRBV7-3 to TRBJ2-2; TCRdb's D call, TRBD1, is unchecked because there is no DNA. The CDR3 region: CASSPGQSGELFF. Joined to the reference TRBV7-3 and TRBJ2-2 proteins, this CDR3 gives the full variable domain: GAGVSQTPSNKVTEKGKYVELRCDPISGHTALYWYRQSLGQGPEFLIYFQGTGAADDSGLPNDRFFAVRPEGSVSTLKIQRTERGDSAVYLCASSPGQSGELFFGEGSRLTVL.